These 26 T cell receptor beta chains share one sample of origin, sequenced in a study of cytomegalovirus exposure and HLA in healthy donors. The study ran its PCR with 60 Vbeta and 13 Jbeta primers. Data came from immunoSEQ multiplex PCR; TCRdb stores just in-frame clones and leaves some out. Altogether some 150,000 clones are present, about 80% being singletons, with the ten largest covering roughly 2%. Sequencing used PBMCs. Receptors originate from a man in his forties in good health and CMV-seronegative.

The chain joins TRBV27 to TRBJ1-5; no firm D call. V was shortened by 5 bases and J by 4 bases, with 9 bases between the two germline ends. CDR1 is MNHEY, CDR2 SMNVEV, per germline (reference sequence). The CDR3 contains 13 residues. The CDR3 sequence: CASSRVSNQPQHF. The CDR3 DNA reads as TGTGCCAGCAGTCGGGTCTCTAATCAGCCCCAGCATTTT.

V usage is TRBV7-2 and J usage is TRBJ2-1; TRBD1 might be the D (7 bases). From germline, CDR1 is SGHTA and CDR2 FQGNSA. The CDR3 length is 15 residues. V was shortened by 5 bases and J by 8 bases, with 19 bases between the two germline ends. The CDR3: CASSITRGAHDEQFF. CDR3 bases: TGTGCCAGCAGCATCACCAGGGGGGCCCACGATGAGCAGTTCTTC.

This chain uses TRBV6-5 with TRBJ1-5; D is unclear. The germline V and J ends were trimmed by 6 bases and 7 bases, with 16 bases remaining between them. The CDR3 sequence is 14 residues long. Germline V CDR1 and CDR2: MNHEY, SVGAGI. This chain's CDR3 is CASRGGAPGQPQHF. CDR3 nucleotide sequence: TGTGCCAGCAGGGGCGGAGCGCCGGGGCAGCCCCAGCATTTT.

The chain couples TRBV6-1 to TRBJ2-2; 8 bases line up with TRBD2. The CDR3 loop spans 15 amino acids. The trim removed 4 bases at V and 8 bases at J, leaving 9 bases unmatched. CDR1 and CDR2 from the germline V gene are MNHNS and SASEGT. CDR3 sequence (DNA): TGTGCCAGCAGTGTGGGCGGGAGGCCGGCGGGGGAGCTGTTTTTT. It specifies CASSVGGRPAGELFF.

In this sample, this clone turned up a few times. DNA for the CDR3: TGTGCCAGCAGCCTAAAGGCTGCAGGGTCTGGGACTGAAGCTTTCTTT. Protein product: CASSLKAAGSGTEAFF. The V gene is TRBV7-6, the J gene TRBJ1-1; D is perhaps TRBD1 (5 bases). Germline V lookup: CDR1 SGHVS, CDR2 FNYEAQ. Between the trimmed V and J ends, which lost 5 bases and 5 bases, there was a span of 21 bases. CDR3 size: 16 residues.

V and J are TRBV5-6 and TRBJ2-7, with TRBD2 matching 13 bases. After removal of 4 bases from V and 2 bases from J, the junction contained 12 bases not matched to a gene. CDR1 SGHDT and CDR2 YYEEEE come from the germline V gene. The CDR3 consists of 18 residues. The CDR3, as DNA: TGTGCCAGCAGCCCAAGGGGACTAGCGGGAACTACCCCCTACGAGCAGTACTTC. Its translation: CASSPRGLAGTTPYEQYF.

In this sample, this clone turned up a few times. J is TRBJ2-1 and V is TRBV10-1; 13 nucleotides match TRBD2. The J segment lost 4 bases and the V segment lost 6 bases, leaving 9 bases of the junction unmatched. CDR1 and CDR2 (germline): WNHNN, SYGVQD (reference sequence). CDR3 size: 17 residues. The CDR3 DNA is TGCGCCAGCAGGGAAGGACTAGCGGGAGCCCTTTACAATGAGCAGTTCTTC. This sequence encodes CASREGLAGALYNEQFF.

DNA of the CDR3: TGTGCCAGCAGGTGGGGGGTAAACACTGAAGCTTTCTTT. This sequence encodes CASRWGVNTEAFF. This chain uses TRBV5-6 with TRBJ1-1, with a possible D match to TRBD1 (5 bases). Germline assignment: CDR1 SGHDT and CDR2 YYEEEE. Trimming left V 5 bases short and J 2 bases short, with 10 bases between. The CDR3 runs to 13 residues.

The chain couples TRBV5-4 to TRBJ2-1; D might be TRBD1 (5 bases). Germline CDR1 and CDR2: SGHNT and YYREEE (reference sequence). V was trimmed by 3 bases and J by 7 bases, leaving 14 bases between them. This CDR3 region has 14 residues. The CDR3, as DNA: TGTGCCAGCAGCTCTTCGCGACAGAGGAATGAGCAGTTCTTC. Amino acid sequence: CASSSSRQRNEQFF. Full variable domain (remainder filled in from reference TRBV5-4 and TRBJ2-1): ETGVTQSPTHLIKTRGQQVTLRCSSQSGHNTVSWYQQALGQGPQFIFQYYREEENGRGNFPPRFSGLQFPNYSSELNVNALELDDSALYLCASSSSRQRNEQFFGPGTRLTVL.

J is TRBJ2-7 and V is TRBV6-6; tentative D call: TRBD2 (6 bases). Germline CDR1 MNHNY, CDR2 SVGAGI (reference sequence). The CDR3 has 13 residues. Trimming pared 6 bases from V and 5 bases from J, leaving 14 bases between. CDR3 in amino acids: CASRSSDRNEQYF. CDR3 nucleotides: TGTGCCAGCAGGTCTAGCGATCGAAACGAGCAGTACTTC.

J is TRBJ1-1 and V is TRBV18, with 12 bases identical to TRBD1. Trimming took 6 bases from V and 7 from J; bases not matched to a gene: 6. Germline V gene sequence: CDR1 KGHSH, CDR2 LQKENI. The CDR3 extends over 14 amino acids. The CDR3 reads CASSRDRGLGEAFF. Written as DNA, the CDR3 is TGTGCCAGCTCTCGGGACAGGGGGCTCGGTGAAGCTTTCTTT.

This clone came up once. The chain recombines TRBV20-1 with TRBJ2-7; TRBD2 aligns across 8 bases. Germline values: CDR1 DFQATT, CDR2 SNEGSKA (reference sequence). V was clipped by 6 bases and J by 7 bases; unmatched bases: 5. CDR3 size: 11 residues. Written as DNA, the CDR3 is TGCAGTGCCTCCCCGGGAGGGGAGCAGTACTTC. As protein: CSASPGGEQYF.

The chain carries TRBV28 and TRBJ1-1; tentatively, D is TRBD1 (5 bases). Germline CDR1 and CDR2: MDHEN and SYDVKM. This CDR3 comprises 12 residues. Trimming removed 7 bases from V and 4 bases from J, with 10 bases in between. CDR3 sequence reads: CASKGVGTEAFF. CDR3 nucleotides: TGTGCCAGCAAAGGGGTGGGCACTGAAGCTTTCTTT.

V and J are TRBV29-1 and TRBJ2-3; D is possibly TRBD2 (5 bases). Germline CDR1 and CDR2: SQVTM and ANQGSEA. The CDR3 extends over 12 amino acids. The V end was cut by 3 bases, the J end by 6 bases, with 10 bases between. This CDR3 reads CSVERVDDTQYF. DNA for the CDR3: TGCAGCGTTGAGAGGGTCGACGATACGCAGTATTTT.

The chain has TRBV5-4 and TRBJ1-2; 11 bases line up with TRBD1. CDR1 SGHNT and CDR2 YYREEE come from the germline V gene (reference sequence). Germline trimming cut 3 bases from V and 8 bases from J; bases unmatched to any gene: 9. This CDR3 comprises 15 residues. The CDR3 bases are TGTGCCAGCAGCTGGGTGGACAGGGGGCTAAGAGGCTACACCTTC. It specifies CASSWVDRGLRGYTF.

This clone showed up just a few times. CDR3 region: CAWSPRVGIVNEQFF. CDR3 coding DNA: TGTGCCTGGAGTCCCCGGGTGGGTATAGTCAATGAGCAGTTCTTC. The chain has TRBV30 and TRBJ2-1; D not certain. Looked up from germline, CDR1 is GTSNPN and CDR2 is SVGIG (reference sequence). The CDR3 covers 15 residues. V was shortened by 2 bases and J by 6 bases, with 17 bases between the two germline ends.

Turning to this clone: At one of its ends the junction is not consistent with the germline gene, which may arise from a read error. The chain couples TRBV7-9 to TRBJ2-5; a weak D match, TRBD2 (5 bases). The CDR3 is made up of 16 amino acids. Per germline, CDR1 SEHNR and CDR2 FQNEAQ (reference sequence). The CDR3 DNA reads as TGTGCCAGCAGCCCAACGAGGGTTGGTTTAGTGGAGACCCGGTACTTC. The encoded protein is CASSPTRVGLVETRYF. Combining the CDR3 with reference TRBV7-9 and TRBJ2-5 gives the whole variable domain DTGVSQNPRHKITKRGQNVTFRCDPISEHNRLYWYRQTLGQGPEFLTYFQNEAQLEKSRLLSDRFSAERPKGSFSTLEIQRTEQGDSAMYLCASSPTRVGLVETRYFGPGTRLLVL.

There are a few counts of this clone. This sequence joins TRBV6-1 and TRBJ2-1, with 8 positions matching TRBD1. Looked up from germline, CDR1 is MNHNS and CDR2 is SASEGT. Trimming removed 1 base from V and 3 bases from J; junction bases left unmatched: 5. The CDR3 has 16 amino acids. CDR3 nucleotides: TGTGCCAGCAGTGAAGGTACAGGGGGAGGCTACAATGAGCAGTTCTTC. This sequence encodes CASSEGTGGGYNEQFF.

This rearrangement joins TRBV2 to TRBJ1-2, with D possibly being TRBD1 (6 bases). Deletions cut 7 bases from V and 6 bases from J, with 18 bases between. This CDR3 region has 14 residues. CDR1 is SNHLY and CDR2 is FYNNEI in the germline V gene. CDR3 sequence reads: CASTHLQGPHGYTF. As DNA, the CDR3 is TGTGCCAGCACCCATCTCCAGGGGCCCCATGGCTACACCTTC.

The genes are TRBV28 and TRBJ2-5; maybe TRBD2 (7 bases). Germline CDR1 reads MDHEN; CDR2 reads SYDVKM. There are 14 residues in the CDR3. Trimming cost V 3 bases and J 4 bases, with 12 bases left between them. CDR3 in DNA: TGTGCCAGCAGTTTTACGGGGGGCCGAGAGACCCAGTACTTC. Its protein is CASSFTGGRETQYF.

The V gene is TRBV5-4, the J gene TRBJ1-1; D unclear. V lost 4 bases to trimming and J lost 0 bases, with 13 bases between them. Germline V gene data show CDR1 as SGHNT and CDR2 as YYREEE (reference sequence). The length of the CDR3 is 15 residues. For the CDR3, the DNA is TGTGCCAGCAGCGGAGGGCCTGGGATGAACACTGAAGCTTTCTTT. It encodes CASSGGPGMNTEAFF. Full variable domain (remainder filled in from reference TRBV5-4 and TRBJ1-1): ETGVTQSPTHLIKTRGQQVTLRCSSQSGHNTVSWYQQALGQGPQFIFQYYREEENGRGNFPPRFSGLQFPNYSSELNVNALELDDSALYLCASSGGPGMNTEAFFGQGTRLTVV.

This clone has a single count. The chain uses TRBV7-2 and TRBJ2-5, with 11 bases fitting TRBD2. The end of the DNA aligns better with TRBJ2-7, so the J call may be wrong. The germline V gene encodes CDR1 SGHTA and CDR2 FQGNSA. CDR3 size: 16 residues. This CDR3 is CASSRTQTSGTNEQYF. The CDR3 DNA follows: TGTGCCAGCAGCAGAACACAGACTAGCGGGACAAACGAGCAGTACTTC.

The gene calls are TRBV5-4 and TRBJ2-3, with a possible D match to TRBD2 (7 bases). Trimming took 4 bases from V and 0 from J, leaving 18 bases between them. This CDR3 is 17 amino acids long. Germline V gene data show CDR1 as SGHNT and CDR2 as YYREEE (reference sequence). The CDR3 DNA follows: TGTGCCAGCAGCCGGAGGGAGGGGGGCGCGAGCACAGATACGCAGTATTTT. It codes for CASSRREGGASTDTQYF.

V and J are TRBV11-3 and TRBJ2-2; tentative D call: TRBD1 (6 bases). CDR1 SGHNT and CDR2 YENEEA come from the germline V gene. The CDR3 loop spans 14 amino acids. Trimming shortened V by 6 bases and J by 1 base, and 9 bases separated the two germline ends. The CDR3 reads CASRVQGNTGELFF. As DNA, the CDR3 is TGTGCCAGCAGGGTACAGGGGAACACCGGGGAGCTGTTTTTT.

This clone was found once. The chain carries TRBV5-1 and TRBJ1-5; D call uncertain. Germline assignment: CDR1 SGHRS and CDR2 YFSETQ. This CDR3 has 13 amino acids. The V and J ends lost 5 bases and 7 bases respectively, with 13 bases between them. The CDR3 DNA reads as TGCGCCAGCAGTATCGAGTTCGGGCAGCCCCAGCATTTT. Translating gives CASSIEFGQPQHF.

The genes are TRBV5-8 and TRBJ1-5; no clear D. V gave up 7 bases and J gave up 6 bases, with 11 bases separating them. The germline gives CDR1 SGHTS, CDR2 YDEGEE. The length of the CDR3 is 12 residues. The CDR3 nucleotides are TGTGCCAGCGGCTCGTTTGTTCAGCCCCAGCATTTT. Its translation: CASGSFVQPQHF.